Listed here are 2 T cell receptor beta chains from one sample, sequenced in a study of blood T cell repertoires in COVID-19. Using immunoSEQ multiplex PCR, the repertoire was profiled, and TCRdb retains in-frame clones only, with some absent. This sample has roughly 270,000 clones, with around 85% found just once. The sample was peripheral blood. The receptors derive from a man aged 45-65 years with active or convalescent COVID-19.

This chain joins TRBV5-1 and TRBJ2-1; 10 nucleotides agree with TRBD2. The germline V gene has CDR1 SGHRS and CDR2 YFSETQ. V gave up 1 base and J gave up 7 bases; unmatched junction bases: 5. This CDR3 comprises 15 residues. In DNA form, the CDR3 reads TGCGCCAGCAGCTTGCTGGCTAGCGGGAGTAATGAGCAGTTCTTC. Residues: CASSLLASGSNEQFF.

V and J are TRBV5-1 and TRBJ2-2, with TRBD2 matching over 8 bases. Unmatched junction bases numbered 6, after V lost 2 bases and J lost 6 bases. CDR1 and CDR2 from the germline V gene are SGHRS and YFSETQ. The CDR3 runs to 15 residues. The CDR3 region has the DNA TGCGCCAGCAGCTTTACAGCGGGAGCATCCGGGGAGCTGTTTTTT. It codes for CASSFTAGASGELFF. The full variable domain, completed using reference TRBV5-1 and TRBJ2-2, is KAGVTQTPRYLIKTRGQQVTLSCSPISGHRSVSWYQQTPGQGLQFLFEYFSETQRNKGNFPGRFSGRQFSNSRSEMNVSTLELGDSALYLCASSFTAGASGELFFGEGSRLTVL.